The next 15 T cell receptor beta chains were all read from a single sample in a study of cytomegalovirus exposure and HLA in healthy donors. PCR used 60 Vbeta primers and 13 Jbeta primers. TCRdb keeps only in-frame clones here, not all; method: immunoSEQ multiplex PCR. The sample lists a few hundred thousand clones, around 86% occurring once. The sample taken for sequencing was PBMCs. Source of these receptors: a woman between 50 and 59 years old in good health and CMV-seropositive.

On this clone itself: This CDR3 is also generated by other DNA sequences in the sample. The chain carries TRBV29-1 and TRBJ2-7, with 9 bases matching TRBD1. This CDR3 is 11 amino acids long. From germline, CDR1 is SQVTM and CDR2 ANQGSEA. V lost 6 bases to trimming and J lost 6 bases; unmatched junction nucleotides: 3. CDR3 amino acids: CSVVQGAEQYF. The CDR3 nucleotides are TGCAGCGTCGTACAGGGGGCCGAGCAGTACTTC.

This clone occurred once. The genes are TRBV7-9 and TRBJ1-1, with D possibly TRBD1 on 6 matching bases. The ends were cut back, 2 bases at V and 4 bases at J, with 8 bases in the middle. The CDR3 sequence is 13 residues long. Germline V gene lookup returns CDR1 SEHNR and CDR2 FQNEAQ (reference sequence). The CDR3 coding sequence is TGTGCCAGCAGCTTAAGGGGGAGCACTGAAGCTTTCTTT. This sequence encodes CASSLRGSTEAFF.

This clone turned up a few times. The chain employs TRBV7-6 and TRBJ1-1; 8 bases agree with TRBD1. The CDR3 totals 13 residues. Germline CDR1 reads SGHVS; CDR2 reads FNYEAQ. V was pared by 4 bases and J by 7 bases, with 5 bases of the junction left unmatched. CDR3 in DNA: TGTGCCAGCAGCTGGCGACAGGGGAGTGAAGCTTTCTTT. Its protein product is CASSWRQGSEAFF.

The V gene is TRBV9, the J gene TRBJ1-2; weak D call: TRBD1 (5 bases). Germline V CDR1 and CDR2: SGDLS, YYNGEE. Trimming pared 0 bases from V and 4 bases from J, leaving 16 bases between. This CDR3 contains 16 residues. CDR3 nucleotide sequence: TGTGCCAGCAGCGTAGGCGGAGGTGGGGGGGGCTATGGCTACACCTTC. It specifies CASSVGGGGGGYGYTF.

CDR3 residues: CASQGQGDNEQFF. CDR3 sequence (DNA): TGTGCCAGCCAAGGACAGGGCGACAATGAGCAGTTCTTC. The rearrangement joins TRBV28 to TRBJ2-1; 8 bases match TRBD1. The V gene's germline CDR1 is MDHEN and CDR2 SYDVKM. Losses at the gene ends were 8 bases for V and 5 bases for J; bases not matched to a gene: 5. This CDR3 is 13 amino acids long.

V usage is TRBV5-6 and J usage is TRBJ2-7; D perhaps matches TRBD1 (5 bases). Germline loops: CDR1 SGHDT, CDR2 YYEEEE. This CDR3 is built from 14 residues. Trimming pared 6 bases from V and 2 bases from J, leaving 15 bases between. The CDR3 spells CASTPVDRAYEQYF. The CDR3 DNA sequence: TGTGCCAGCACCCCAGTCGACAGAGCCTACGAGCAGTACTTC.

J is TRBJ2-5 and V is TRBV5-1, with D possibly matching TRBD1 (6 bases). V dropped 5 bases and J dropped 5 bases, with 19 bases sitting between them. The CDR3 is 15 amino acids. The V gene's germline CDR1 is SGHRS and CDR2 YFSETQ. The CDR3 nucleotides read TGCGCCAGCAGTTCCACACAGGGAAGAGGGGAGACCCAGTACTTC. Translating gives CASSSTQGRGETQYF.

This chain links TRBV2 with TRBJ2-7; TRBD1 matches 8 bases. Germline trimming cut 11 bases from V and 5 bases from J; bases unmatched to any gene: 11. The CDR3 is made up of 13 amino acids. Germline CDR1 and CDR2: SNHLY and FYNNEI. DNA of the CDR3: TGTGCCGGCACCGGACAGGGTATCGACGAGCAGTACTTC. This codes for CAGTGQGIDEQYF. The full variable domain, its missing parts supplied by reference TRBV2 and TRBJ2-7, is EPEVTQTPSHQVTQMGQEVILRCVPISNHLYFYWYRQILGQKVEFLVSFYNNEISEKSEIFDDQFSVERPDGSNFTLKIRSTKLEDSAMYFCAGTGQGIDEQYFGPGTRLTVT.

This chain joins TRBV21-1 and TRBJ2-1; whether TRBD2, the table's D call, matches the DNA was not checked. TRBV21-1 is noted as a pseudogene. This CDR3 spans 18 amino acids. CDR3 DNA sequence: TGTGCCAGCAGCAAATTCCGACTAGCGGGGGGGCCACCCAATGAGCAGTTCTTC. Translation gives CASSKFRLAGGPPNEQFF.

This clone has only one observation. V usage is TRBV6-5 and J usage is TRBJ2-7, with 8 nucleotides matching TRBD1. The CDR3 runs 15 residues. The germline V gene encodes CDR1 MNHEY and CDR2 SVGAGI. With V trimmed by 6 bases and J by 2 bases, 9 bases remained unmatched. This CDR3 is CASRRRDRSTYEQYF. CDR3 coding DNA: TGTGCCAGCAGGAGACGGGACAGGAGCACCTACGAGCAGTACTTC.

The genes are TRBV19 and TRBJ1-1; TRBD1 aligns across 8 bases. The CDR3 loop spans 12 amino acids. V lost 6 bases and J lost 11; bases outside the gene matches: 8. The germline CDR1 and CDR2 sequences are LNHDA and SQIVND (reference sequence). CDR3 nucleotide sequence: TGTGCCAGTAGAACAGGACAGGGCCACGCTTTCTTT. It codes for CASRTGQGHAFF.

The chain links TRBV30 to TRBJ1-2, with TRBD1 matching 8 bases. Germline loops: CDR1 GTSNPN, CDR2 SVGIG (reference sequence). CDR3 length equals 14 residues. With 1 base clipped from V and 6 bases from J, the junction kept 7 bases outside the gene matches. The CDR3 protein is CAWSALRGLNGYTF. The CDR3 DNA sequence: TGTGCCTGGAGTGCCCTCAGGGGGCTGAATGGCTACACCTTC.

The J gene is TRBJ2-7, the V gene TRBV18; 9 bases are a match to TRBD1. The CDR3 runs 15 residues. CDR1 and CDR2 from the germline V gene are KGHSH and LQKENI. The V and J ends lost 4 bases and 0 bases, in that order; junction bases with no gene match: 4. CDR3 in DNA: TGTGCCAGCTCACAGCCGGGACAGGGCTCCTACGAGCAGTACTTC. This translates into CASSQPGQGSYEQYF.

This clone was observed once. The rearrangement joins TRBV6-4 to TRBJ1-5, with 7 bases that match TRBD1. V was clipped by 7 bases and J by 2 bases; unmatched bases: 17. Germline V lookup: CDR1 MRHNA, CDR2 SNTAGT. This CDR3 comprises 18 residues. The CDR3 reads CASTDRAGGSTGNQPQHF. CDR3 nucleotides: TGTGCCAGCACCGACAGGGCAGGGGGATCAACGGGCAATCAGCCCCAGCATTTT.

The chain combines TRBV5-1 with TRBJ2-3; TRBD1 is a possible D gene (5 bases). This CDR3 has 15 amino acids. Germline loops: CDR1 SGHRS, CDR2 YFSETQ. Trimming cost V 0 bases and J 2 bases, with 10 bases left between them. The CDR3 DNA reads TGCGCCAGCAGCTTGGAGGGGCGACCCACAGATACGCAGTATTTT. It yields the protein CASSLEGRPTDTQYF.